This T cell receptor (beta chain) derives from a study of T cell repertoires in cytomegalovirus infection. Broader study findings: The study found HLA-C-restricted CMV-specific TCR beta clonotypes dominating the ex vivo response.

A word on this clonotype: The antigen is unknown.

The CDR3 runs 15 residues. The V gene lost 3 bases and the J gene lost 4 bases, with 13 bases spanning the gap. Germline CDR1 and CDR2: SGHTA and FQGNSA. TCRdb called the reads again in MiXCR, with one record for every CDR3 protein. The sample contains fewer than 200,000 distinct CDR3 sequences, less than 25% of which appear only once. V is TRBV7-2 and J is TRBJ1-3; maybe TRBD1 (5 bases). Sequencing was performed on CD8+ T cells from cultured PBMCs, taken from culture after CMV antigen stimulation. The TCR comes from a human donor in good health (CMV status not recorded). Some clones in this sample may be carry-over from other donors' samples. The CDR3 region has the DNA TGTGCCAGCAGCTTTCTACAGGCCCCCGGAAACACCATATATTTT. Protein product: CASSFLQAPGNTIYF.